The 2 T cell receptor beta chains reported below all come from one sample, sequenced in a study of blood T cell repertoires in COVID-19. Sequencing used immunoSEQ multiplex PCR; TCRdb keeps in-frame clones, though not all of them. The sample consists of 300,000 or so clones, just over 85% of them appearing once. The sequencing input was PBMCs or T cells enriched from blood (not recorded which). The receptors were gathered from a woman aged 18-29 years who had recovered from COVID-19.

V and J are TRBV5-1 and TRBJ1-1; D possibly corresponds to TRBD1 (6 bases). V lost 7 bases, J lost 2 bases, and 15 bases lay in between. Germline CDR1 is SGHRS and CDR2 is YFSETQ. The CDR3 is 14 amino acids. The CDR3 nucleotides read TGCGCCAGCTTCCCAGGGGAGCCTAACACTGAAGCTTTCTTT. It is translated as CASFPGEPNTEAFF. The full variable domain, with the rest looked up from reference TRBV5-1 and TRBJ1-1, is KAGVTQTPRYLIKTRGQQVTLSCSPISGHRSVSWYQQTPGQGLQFLFEYFSETQRNKGNFPGRFSGRQFSNSRSEMNVSTLELGDSALYLCASFPGEPNTEAFFGQGTRLTVV.

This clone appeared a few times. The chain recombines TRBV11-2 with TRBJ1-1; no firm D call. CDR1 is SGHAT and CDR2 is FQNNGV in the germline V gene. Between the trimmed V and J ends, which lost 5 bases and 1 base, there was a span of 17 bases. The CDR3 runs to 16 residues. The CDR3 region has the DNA TGTGCCAGCAGCCCCTCATCGGGGTGGGAGAACACTGAAGCTTTCTTT. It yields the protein CASSPSSGWENTEAFF.